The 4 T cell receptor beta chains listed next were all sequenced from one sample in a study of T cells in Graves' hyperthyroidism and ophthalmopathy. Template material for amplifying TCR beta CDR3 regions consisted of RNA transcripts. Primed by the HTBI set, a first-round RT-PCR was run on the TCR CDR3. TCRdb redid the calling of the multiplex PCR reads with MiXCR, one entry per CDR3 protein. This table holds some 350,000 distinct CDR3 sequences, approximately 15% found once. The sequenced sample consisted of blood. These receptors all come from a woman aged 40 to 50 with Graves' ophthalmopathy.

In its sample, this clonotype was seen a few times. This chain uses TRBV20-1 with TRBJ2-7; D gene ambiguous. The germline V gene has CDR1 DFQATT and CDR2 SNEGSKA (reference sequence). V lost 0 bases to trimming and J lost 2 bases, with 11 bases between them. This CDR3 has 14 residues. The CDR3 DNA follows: TGCAGTGCTAGAGATTTGTCCCGGCCCTACGAGCAGTACTTC. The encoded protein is CSARDLSRPYEQYF.

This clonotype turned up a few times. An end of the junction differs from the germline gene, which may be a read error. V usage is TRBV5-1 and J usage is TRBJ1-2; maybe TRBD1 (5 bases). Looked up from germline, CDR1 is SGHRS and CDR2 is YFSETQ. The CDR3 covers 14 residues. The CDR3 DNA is TGCGCCAGCAGCTTGGACAGGTACCCCTATGGCTGCACCTTC. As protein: CASSLDRYPYGCTF.

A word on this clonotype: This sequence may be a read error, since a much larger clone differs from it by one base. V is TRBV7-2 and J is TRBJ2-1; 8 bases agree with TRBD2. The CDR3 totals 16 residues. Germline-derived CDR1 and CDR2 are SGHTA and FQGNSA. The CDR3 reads CASSLGGGPQYTEQFF. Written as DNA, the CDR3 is TGTGCCAGCAGCTTAGGCGGGGGGCCGCAGTACACTGAGCAGTTCTTC.

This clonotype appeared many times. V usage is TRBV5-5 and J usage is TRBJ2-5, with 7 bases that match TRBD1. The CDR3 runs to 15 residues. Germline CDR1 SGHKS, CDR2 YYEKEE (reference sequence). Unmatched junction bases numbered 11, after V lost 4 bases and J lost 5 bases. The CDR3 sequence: CASSTGTDLFETQYF. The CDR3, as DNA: TGTGCCAGCAGCACCGGGACAGACCTGTTCGAGACCCAGTACTTC.